These 17 T cell receptor beta chains share one sample of origin, sequenced in a study of CD8 T cells in Susac syndrome. Random hexamers were used to reverse transcribe the RNA input (about 0.45 to 1 ug). MiXCR, run by TCRdb on the immunoSEQ multiplex PCR reads, gives a single entry per CDR3 protein. The sample holds under 90,000 distinct CDR3 sequences, around 93% seen once. Input material: CD8+ T cells from PBMCs. These receptors were obtained from a human donor with Susac syndrome.

The J gene is TRBJ2-7, the V gene TRBV7-2; 14 bases line up with TRBD2. The CDR3 extends over 15 amino acids. Looked up from germline, CDR1 is SGHTA and CDR2 is FQGNSA. After removal of 5 bases from V and 5 bases from J, the junction contained 5 bases not matched to a gene. CDR3 amino acids: CASSPEGLAGDEQYF. In nucleotides, the CDR3 is TGTGCCAGCAGCCCCGAGGGACTAGCGGGAGACGAGCAGTACTTC.

The chain has TRBV5-6 and TRBJ2-7; D unresolved. V was shortened by 7 bases and J by 0 bases, with 11 bases between the two germline ends. CDR1 is SGHDT, CDR2 YYEEEE, per germline. The CDR3 runs to 13 residues. In DNA form, the CDR3 reads TGTGCCAGCCGTATGGCTAGCTCCTACGAGCAGTACTTC. It yields the protein CASRMASSYEQYF. The entire variable domain, with the rest obtained from reference TRBV5-6 and TRBJ2-7, is as follows: DAGVTQSPTHLIKTRGQQVTLRCSPKSGHDTVSWYQQALGQGPQFIFQYYEEEERQRGNFPDRFSGHQFPNYSSELNVNALLLGDSALYLCASRMASSYEQYFGPGTRLTVT.

The chain uses TRBV12-3 or TRBV12-4 and TRBJ2-2; possible D gene TRBD1, 6 bases. V shed 4 bases and J shed 6 bases, with 12 bases lying between them. The CDR3 totals 14 residues. The CDR3 sequence: CASSSFWGPGELFF. In DNA form, the CDR3 reads TGTGCCAGCAGTTCCTTTTGGGGGCCCGGGGAGCTGTTTTTT.

CDR3 nucleotides: TGCGCCAGCAGCCAAGATTCAGGGTCCGGCGAGCAGTACTTC. It translates to CASSQDSGSGEQYF. The rearrangement joins TRBV4-3 to TRBJ2-7; D is perhaps TRBD1 (5 bases). CDR1 LGHNA and CDR2 YSLEER come from the germline V gene. V lost 0 bases and J lost 6, with 12 bases in between. There are 14 residues in the CDR3.

The chain uses TRBV27 and TRBJ2-1; D is perhaps TRBD2 (6 bases). Looked up from germline, CDR1 is MNHEY and CDR2 is SMNVEV (reference sequence). The V end was cut by 3 bases, the J end by 10 bases, with 16 bases between. The CDR3 length is 14 residues. The CDR3 is CASSFGSGPGEQFF. The CDR3 DNA reads TGTGCCAGCAGTTTCGGGAGTGGCCCCGGCGAGCAGTTCTTC.

The CDR3 sequence: CASSQGAGGYNEQFF. The CDR3, as DNA: TGTGCCAGCAGCCAGGGGGCGGGCGGATACAATGAGCAGTTCTTC. The V call is TRBV7-6, the J call TRBJ2-1; TRBD1 aligns across 8 bases. V shed 5 bases and J 4 bases; nucleotides not matched to a gene: 7. CDR3 length: 15 amino acids. Germline assignment: CDR1 SGHVS and CDR2 FNYEAQ.

The rearrangement links TRBV30 to TRBJ1-1, with D uncertain. The V and J ends lost 6 bases and 0 bases respectively, with 11 bases between them. Germline loops: CDR1 GTSNPN, CDR2 SVGIG (reference sequence). This CDR3 contains 13 residues. CDR3 region: CACTLQVNTEAFF. CDR3 bases: TGTGCCTGTACTTTGCAGGTGAACACTGAAGCTTTCTTT.

This clonotype was counted between two and nine times. In DNA form, the CDR3 reads TGTGCCAGCAGTTGGGGACAGGGAACCTACGAGCAGTACTTC. Protein product: CASSWGQGTYEQYF. The chain links TRBV6-5 to TRBJ2-7; 9 bases align to TRBD1. CDR3 length: 14 amino acids. The V gene's germline CDR1 is MNHEY and CDR2 SVGAGI. The trim removed 4 bases at V and 2 bases at J, leaving 3 bases unmatched.

This chain connects TRBV7-9 to TRBJ2-1, with D perhaps being TRBD1 or TRBD2 (6 bases each). Looked up from germline, CDR1 is SEHNR and CDR2 is FQNEAQ (reference sequence). This CDR3 is built from 18 residues. V shed 4 bases and J shed 4 bases, with 23 bases lying between them. Here the CDR3 DNA reads TGTGCCAGCAGCTCGCCCGATCTGTCAGGGGACTTATACAATGAGCAGTTCTTC. Translated, it gives CASSSPDLSGDLYNEQFF.

The chain is built from TRBV25-1 and TRBJ2-1, with D possibly being TRBD1 or TRBD2 (5 bases each). There are 13 residues in the CDR3. The ends were cut back, 4 bases at V and 7 bases at J, with 11 bases in the middle. Germline CDR1 MGHDK, CDR2 SYGVNS. CDR3 sequence reads: CASSGSWGNEQFF. The CDR3 region has the DNA TGTGCCAGCAGTGGCTCCTGGGGGAATGAGCAGTTCTTC.

J is TRBJ2-7 and V is TRBV14; no reliable D call. Trimming shortened V by 4 bases and J by 4 bases, and 17 bases separated the two germline ends. This CDR3 is 15 amino acids long. Germline CDR1 is SGHDN and CDR2 is FVKESK. CDR3 amino acids: CASSPEPVAVYEQYF. The CDR3 coding sequence is TGTGCCAGCAGCCCCGAGCCTGTTGCGGTGTACGAGCAGTACTTC.

This chain connects TRBV27 to TRBJ1-5, with D hard to call. With 3 bases removed from V and 3 bases from J, the gap between germline ends came to 3 bases. Germline V CDR1 and CDR2: MNHEY, SMNVEV (reference sequence). The CDR3 contains 12 residues. For the CDR3, the DNA is TGTGCCAGCAGTTTTTACAATCAGCCCCAGCATTTT. Its protein is CASSFYNQPQHF.

In DNA form, the CDR3 reads TGTGCCAGCAGCCACCGGCAGGGGGCGCGCATGGGGGGACGGACAGATACGCAGTATTTT. Its protein is CASSHRQGARMGGRTDTQYF. The genes are TRBV11-1 and TRBJ2-3; TRBD1 agrees at 8 bases. The length of the CDR3 is 20 residues. The germline V gene has CDR1 SGHAT and CDR2 FQDESV (reference sequence). After removal of 5 bases from V and 3 bases from J, the junction contained 22 bases not matched to a gene.

The chain joins TRBV7-9 to TRBJ2-4; no reliable D call. CDR3 length equals 13 residues. In germline, CDR1 is SEHNR, CDR2 FQNEAQ (reference sequence). The V and J ends lost 5 bases and 8 bases respectively, with 13 bases between them. This CDR3 is CASSPRSGDIQYF. CDR3 nucleotides: TGTGCCAGCAGCCCCCGGTCCGGTGACATTCAGTACTTC.

This clonotype was observed once. The chain uses TRBV4-3 and TRBJ1-4; D is unclear. The V end lost 1 base, the J end lost 10 bases, and 13 bases lay between the germline ends. CDR3 size: 14 residues. CDR1 is LGHNA, CDR2 YSLEER, per germline. The CDR3: CASSQGEIWGKLFF. Written as DNA, the CDR3 is TGCGCCAGCAGCCAAGGGGAGATCTGGGGAAAACTGTTTTTT.

V and J are TRBV27 and TRBJ2-1; tentative D call: TRBD2 (6 bases). The V gene lost 11 bases and the J gene lost 6 bases, with 17 bases spanning the gap. The germline V gene encodes CDR1 MNHEY and CDR2 SMNVEV (reference sequence). The CDR3 is made up of 13 amino acids. CDR3 in amino acids: CAAGVRESNEQFF. The CDR3 DNA sequence: TGTGCCGCCGGAGTTCGGGAGTCCAATGAGCAGTTCTTC.

Here the CDR3 DNA reads TGCAGCGTTTCGGGGGACTCCTCCAGGACAGATACGCAGTATTTT. It encodes CSVSGDSSRTDTQYF. The genes are TRBV29-1 and TRBJ2-3; weak D call: TRBD2 (6 bases). Trimming removed 5 bases from V and 3 bases from J, with 18 bases in between. The germline gives CDR1 SQVTM, CDR2 ANQGSEA. The CDR3 is 15 residues long.